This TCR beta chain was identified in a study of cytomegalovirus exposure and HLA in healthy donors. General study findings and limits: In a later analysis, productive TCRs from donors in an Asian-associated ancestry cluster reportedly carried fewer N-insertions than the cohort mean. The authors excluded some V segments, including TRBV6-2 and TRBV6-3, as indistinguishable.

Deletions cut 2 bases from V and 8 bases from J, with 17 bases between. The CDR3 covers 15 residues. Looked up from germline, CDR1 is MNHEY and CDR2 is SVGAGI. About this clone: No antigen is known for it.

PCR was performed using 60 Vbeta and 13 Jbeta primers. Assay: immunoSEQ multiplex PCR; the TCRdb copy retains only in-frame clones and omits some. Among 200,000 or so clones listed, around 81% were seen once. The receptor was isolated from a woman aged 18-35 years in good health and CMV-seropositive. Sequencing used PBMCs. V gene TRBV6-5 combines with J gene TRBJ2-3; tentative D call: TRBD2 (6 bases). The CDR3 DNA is TGTGCCAGCAGTTACGGGGACTCCTCAAGGGGTACGCAGTATTTT. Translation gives CASSYGDSSRGTQYF.